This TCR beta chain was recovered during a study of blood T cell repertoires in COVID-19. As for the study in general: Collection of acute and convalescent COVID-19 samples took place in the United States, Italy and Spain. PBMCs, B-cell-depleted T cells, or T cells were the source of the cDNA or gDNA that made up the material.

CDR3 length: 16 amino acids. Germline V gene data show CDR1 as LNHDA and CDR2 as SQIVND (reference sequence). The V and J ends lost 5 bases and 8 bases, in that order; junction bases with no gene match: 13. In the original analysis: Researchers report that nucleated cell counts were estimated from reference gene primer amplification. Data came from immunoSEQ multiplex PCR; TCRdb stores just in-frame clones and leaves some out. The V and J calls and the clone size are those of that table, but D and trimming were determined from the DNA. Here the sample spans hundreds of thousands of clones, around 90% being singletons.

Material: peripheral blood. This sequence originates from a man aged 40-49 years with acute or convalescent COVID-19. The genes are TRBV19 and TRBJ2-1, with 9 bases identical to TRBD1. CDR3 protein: CASSDGDRGVFYEQFF. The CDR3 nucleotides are TGTGCCAGTAGTGACGGAGACAGGGGGGTTTTCTATGAGCAGTTCTTC.